A single sample is the source of the 27 T cell receptor beta chains below, sequenced in a study of blood T cell repertoires in COVID-19. The repertoire was sequenced with immunoSEQ multiplex PCR; TCRdb's copy has only in-frame clones and lacks some. The sample includes fewer than 350,000 clones, about 86% seen only once; the top ten take 9.5% to 15%. Sequencing used peripheral blood. These receptors all stem from a young woman with COVID-19, enrolled during active disease.

The CDR3 region is CASSPRRGQHLNYGYTF. Written as DNA, the CDR3 is TGCGCCAGCAGCCCACGACGAGGACAGCACCTTAACTATGGCTACACCTTC. This chain uses TRBV5-1 with TRBJ1-2; perhaps TRBD1 as D (6 bases). Germline loops: CDR1 SGHRS, CDR2 YFSETQ. The CDR3 totals 17 residues. V gave up 4 bases and J gave up 1 base, with 20 bases separating them.

The chain employs TRBV25-1 and TRBJ2-1, with TRBD2 matching 7 bases. The germline gives CDR1 MGHDK, CDR2 SYGVNS. Germline trimming cut 8 bases from V and 1 base from J; bases unmatched to any gene: 8. CDR3 length equals 15 residues. The CDR3 protein is CASEGLAESYNEQFF. The CDR3 nucleotides are TGTGCCAGCGAGGGCCTAGCGGAATCCTACAATGAGCAGTTCTTC.

The chain uses TRBV10-3 and TRBJ2-3, with D possibly TRBD2 on 6 matching bases. Germline CDR1 is ENHRY and CDR2 is SYGVKD. The CDR3 covers 16 residues. The germline V and J ends were trimmed by 3 bases and 3 bases, with 16 bases remaining between them. The CDR3 region is CAISDSKPGRTDTQYF. In DNA, the CDR3 is TGTGCCATCAGTGATAGTAAACCGGGGAGGACAGATACGCAGTATTTT.

V and J are TRBV18 and TRBJ2-1, with a tentative D call TRBD2 (6 bases). The CDR3 totals 15 residues. The V end was cut by 5 bases, the J end by 7 bases, with 18 bases between. CDR1 and CDR2 (germline): KGHSH, LQKENI. The CDR3 spells CASSIAVSLSNEQFF. The CDR3 DNA is TGTGCCAGCTCAATAGCGGTTTCCCTGAGTAATGAGCAGTTCTTC. The full variable domain, in which reference TRBV18 and TRBJ2-1 provide the parts outside the CDR3, is NAGVMQNPRHLVRRRGQEARLRCSPMKGHSHVYWYRQLPEEGLKFMVYLQKENIIDESGMPKERFSAEFPKEGPSILRIQQVVRGDSAAYFCASSIAVSLSNEQFFGPGTRLTVL.

This chain uses TRBV29-1 with TRBJ2-7, with a tentative D call TRBD2 (6 bases). The ends were cut back, 7 bases at V and 0 bases at J, with 16 bases in the middle. From germline, CDR1 is SQVTM and CDR2 ANQGSEA. The CDR3 runs to 14 residues. The CDR3 nucleotides are TGCAGCGCAGTAGGTGGGAGGAGCTCCTACGAGCAGTACTTC. As protein: CSAVGGRSSYEQYF.

The chain is built from TRBV10-3 and TRBJ1-5; 10 nucleotides align to TRBD1. The length of the CDR3 is 18 residues. The junction had 11 bases not matched to a gene; V was cut back by 6 bases and J by 0 bases. The germline V gene encodes CDR1 ENHRY and CDR2 SYGVKD. CDR3 loop: CAISDVDRGVNSNQPQHF. The CDR3 DNA reads TGTGCCATCAGCGACGTGGACAGGGGGGTAAATAGCAATCAGCCCCAGCATTTT.

The chain has TRBV2 and TRBJ1-1; D is perhaps TRBD1 (6 bases). Germline V gene data show CDR1 as SNHLY and CDR2 as FYNNEI. This CDR3 has 14 residues. V was pared by 6 bases and J by 11 bases, with 22 bases between. CDR3 bases: TGTGCCAGCAGCCCTCGAAGGGCTAAAAGGGGGGCTTTCTTT. Translation: CASSPRRAKRGAFF.

This chain links TRBV5-1 with TRBJ2-3, with 14 bases fitting TRBD2. Germline lookup yields CDR1 SGHRS and CDR2 YFSETQ. This CDR3 has 16 amino acids. V gave up 4 bases and J gave up 4 bases; unmatched junction bases: 5. The CDR3: CASSRLAGGQADTQYF. The CDR3 DNA reads as TGCGCCAGCAGCAGACTAGCGGGGGGGCAGGCAGATACGCAGTATTTT.

The chain joins TRBV2 to TRBJ2-1; TRBD2 matches 10 bases. Germline V lookup: CDR1 SNHLY, CDR2 FYNNEI. This CDR3 is built from 16 residues. Trimming took 6 bases from V and 4 from J; bases not matched to a gene: 9. CDR3 amino acids: CASSAGGAGGYNEQFF. CDR3 DNA: TGTGCCAGCAGCGCCGGAGGAGCGGGGGGGTACAATGAGCAGTTCTTC.

The CDR3 is CASSLAPSGTFPYEQYF. The CDR3 DNA is TGCGCCAGCAGCTTGGCCCCAAGCGGGACTTTCCCCTACGAGCAGTACTTC. The J gene is TRBJ2-7, the V gene TRBV5-1, with 7 bases matching TRBD2. Germline trimming cut 0 bases from V and 2 bases from J; bases unmatched to any gene: 11. Germline V gene data show CDR1 as SGHRS and CDR2 as YFSETQ. This CDR3 has 17 residues.

The V call is TRBV5-6, the J call TRBJ2-1; D is possibly TRBD2 (6 bases). V was clipped by 4 bases and J by 2 bases, with 16 bases between them. Germline CDR1 and CDR2: SGHDT and YYEEEE. The CDR3 sequence is 16 residues long. As DNA, the CDR3 is TGTGCCAGCAGCCCTCATCTAGCGATACCCTACAATGAGCAGTTCTTC. This sequence encodes CASSPHLAIPYNEQFF. Looking up the rest from reference TRBV5-6 and TRBJ2-1 gives the full variable domain: DAGVTQSPTHLIKTRGQQVTLRCSPKSGHDTVSWYQQALGQGPQFIFQYYEEEERQRGNFPDRFSGHQFPNYSSELNVNALLLGDSALYLCASSPHLAIPYNEQFFGPGTRLTVL.

The chain combines TRBV6-5 with TRBJ2-2; no clear D. Germline V lookup: CDR1 MNHEY, CDR2 SVGAGI. CDR3 length equals 12 residues. The V end lost 4 bases, the J end lost 3 bases, and 3 bases lay between the germline ends. The CDR3 loop reads CASSSYTGELFF. The CDR3 DNA reads as TGTGCCAGCAGTTCGTACACCGGGGAGCTGTTTTTT.

The chain couples TRBV10-3 to TRBJ1-6; TRBD1 matches 10 bases. CDR1 and CDR2 from the germline V gene are ENHRY and SYGVKD. The CDR3 has 16 residues. The junction had 6 bases not matched to a gene; V was cut back by 1 base and J by 9 bases. The CDR3 here is CAISEWGTGDLSPLHF. Here the CDR3 DNA reads TGTGCCATCAGTGAGTGGGGGACAGGGGATCTTTCACCCCTCCACTTT.

This clone was counted a single time. The chain is built from TRBV10-3 and TRBJ2-7, with 11 positions matching TRBD1. Unmatched junction bases numbered 8, after V lost 10 bases and J lost 3 bases. Germline CDR1 reads ENHRY; CDR2 reads SYGVKD. There are 14 residues in the CDR3. CDR3 in amino acids: CATISGTGGYEQYF. The CDR3 coding sequence is TGTGCCACTATTTCCGGGACAGGGGGCTACGAGCAGTACTTC.

The chain combines TRBV4-1 with TRBJ1-2; 10 bases align to TRBD1. CDR1 MGHRA and CDR2 YSYEKL come from the germline V gene. The length of the CDR3 is 15 residues. V shed 3 bases, J shed 4 bases, and the junction held 5 bases outside the gene matches. The DNA of the CDR3 is TGCGCCAGCAGCCAGGGGACAGGGGTGATCTATGGCTACACCTTC. This codes for CASSQGTGVIYGYTF.

This clone came up once. The rearrangement uses TRBV7-9 and TRBJ2-1, with 12 bases that match TRBD2. In germline, CDR1 is SEHNR, CDR2 FQNEAQ (reference sequence). V lost 7 bases and J lost 7; bases outside the gene matches: 5. CDR3 length equals 14 residues. CDR3 amino acids: CASTKLAGGNEQFF. The CDR3 coding sequence is TGTGCCAGCACCAAACTAGCGGGGGGAAATGAGCAGTTCTTC.

The rearrangement links TRBV4-1 to TRBJ2-5; D is possibly TRBD2 (5 bases). The CDR3 totals 14 residues. The germline gives CDR1 MGHRA, CDR2 YSYEKL. V gave up 4 bases and J gave up 5 bases, with 14 bases separating them. Here the CDR3 reads CASSLRGVGETQYF. The DNA for the CDR3 is TGCGCCAGCAGCCTCCGGGGAGTGGGGGAGACCCAGTACTTC.

This chain links TRBV28 with TRBJ1-4; the match to TRBD1 covers 7 bases. Per germline, CDR1 MDHEN and CDR2 SYDVKM. This CDR3 comprises 14 residues. V lost 8 bases, J lost 8 bases, and 11 bases stayed unmatched. The CDR3 region is CASGLQGLWEKLFF. The CDR3 DNA reads as TGTGCCAGCGGTCTACAGGGGTTGTGGGAAAAACTGTTTTTT.

The V gene is TRBV6-5, the J gene TRBJ1-3, with D maybe TRBD1 (5 bases). Germline CDR1 MNHEY, CDR2 SVGAGI. V dropped 9 bases and J dropped 6 bases, with 12 bases sitting between them. This CDR3 is 12 amino acids long. The CDR3 nucleotides read TGTGCCAGTGCGGGGCTCCAAAACACCATATATTTT. It is translated as CASAGLQNTIYF.

The rearrangement links TRBV19 to TRBJ1-1, with 8 bases fitting TRBD1. The CDR3 extends over 13 amino acids. Unmatched junction bases numbered 7, after V lost 5 bases and J lost 8 bases. The germline gives CDR1 LNHDA, CDR2 SQIVND (reference sequence). CDR3 DNA: TGTGCCAGTAGTCCGGGACAGGAATTAGAAGCTTTCTTT. Translated: CASSPGQELEAFF.

This chain joins TRBV5-1 and TRBJ2-3, with 8 bases fitting TRBD2. Germline CDR1 SGHRS, CDR2 YFSETQ. The CDR3 length is 15 residues. After removal of 7 bases from V and 2 bases from J, the junction contained 9 bases not matched to a gene. The CDR3 DNA is TGCGCCAGCGCAACCGGGGGGGCGAACACAGATACGCAGTATTTT. It is translated as CASATGGANTDTQYF.

The chain has TRBV10-1 and TRBJ2-5, with 10 bases aligning to TRBD2. The V gene's germline CDR1 is WNHNN and CDR2 SYGVQD (reference sequence). With 0 bases clipped from V and 4 bases from J, the junction kept 14 bases outside the gene matches. The CDR3 runs to 19 residues. The CDR3 region has the DNA TGCGCCAGCAGTGAGTCGGCCAGCGGGGGGGCCCCGGTAGGAGAGACCCAGTACTTC. Protein product: CASSESASGGAPVGETQYF.

The rearrangement uses TRBV27 and TRBJ2-3, with D hard to call. The CDR3 is made up of 14 amino acids. The V end lost 2 bases, the J end lost 2 bases, and 8 bases lay between the germline ends. Germline V gene sequence: CDR1 MNHEY, CDR2 SMNVEV (reference sequence). In DNA form, the CDR3 reads TGTGCCAGCAGTTTAAGGAGCCCCACAGATACGCAGTATTTT. It is translated as CASSLRSPTDTQYF.

This chain links TRBV12-5 with TRBJ2-5; D uncertain. The germline V and J ends were trimmed by 2 bases and 2 bases, with 6 bases remaining between them. Looked up from germline, CDR1 is LGHNT and CDR2 is FRNRAP. This CDR3 comprises 13 residues. For the CDR3, the DNA is TGTGCTAGTGGTTTGCGAGAGCAAGAGACCCAGTACTTC. This encodes CASGLREQETQYF. The whole variable domain, remainder taken from reference TRBV12-5 and TRBJ2-5, is DARVTQTPRHKVTEMGQEVTMRCQPILGHNTVFWYRQTMMQGLELLAYFRNRAPLDDSGMPKDRFSAEMPDATLATLKIQPSEPRDSAVYFCASGLREQETQYFGPGTRLLVL.

The chain joins TRBV4-1 to TRBJ2-3; maybe TRBD2 (5 bases). Trimming stripped 0 bases from V and 3 bases from J, with 13 bases between. Germline CDR1 is MGHRA and CDR2 is YSYEKL. CDR3 length equals 16 residues. DNA of the CDR3: TGCGCCAGCAGCCAAGAACCGGGGATGAGAACAGATACGCAGTATTTT. Protein sequence: CASSQEPGMRTDTQYF.

For this clone: This sample also contains other DNA sequences that code for the same CDR3. The chain has TRBV6-5 and TRBJ2-1; D unresolved. V dropped 2 bases and J dropped 2 bases, with 7 bases sitting between them. Germline V gives CDR1 MNHEY, CDR2 SVGAGI. The CDR3 has 14 amino acids. CDR3 in amino acids: CASSYGGAYNEQFF. CDR3 nucleotide sequence: TGTGCCAGCAGTTACGGCGGCGCCTACAATGAGCAGTTCTTC.

This chain links TRBV7-6 with TRBJ2-7; possible D gene TRBD1, 5 bases. This CDR3 is built from 12 residues. Germline V gene sequence: CDR1 SGHVS, CDR2 FNYEAQ. Trimming left V 4 bases short and J 5 bases short, with 9 bases between. This CDR3 is CASSSWGDEQYF. The DNA for the CDR3 is TGTGCCAGCAGCTCCTGGGGCGACGAGCAGTACTTC. The full variable domain, completed using reference TRBV7-6 and TRBJ2-7, is GAGVSQSPRYKVTKRGQDVALRCDPISGHVSLYWYRQALGQGPEFLTYFNYEAQQDKSGLPNDRFSAERPEGSISTLTIQRTEQRDSAMYRCASSSWGDEQYFGPGTRLTVT.